The next 24 T cell receptor beta chains were all read from a single sample in a study of T cell responses to AZD1222 COVID-19 vaccine. Some clones are missing from TCRdb's copy, which holds only in-frame ones; the method was immunoSEQ multiplex PCR. The sample holds over 100,000 clones, roughly 89% seen once. This sample comprised peripheral blood, obtained on day 0 of AZD1222 vaccination. The receptors come from an adult in good health.

This clone was counted once. This sequence joins TRBV19 and TRBJ1-3; 9 positions agree with TRBD1. The junction had 13 bases not matched to a gene; V was cut back by 5 bases and J by 2 bases. Per germline, CDR1 LNHDA and CDR2 SQIVND (reference sequence). The CDR3 has 18 amino acids. For the CDR3, the DNA is TGTGCCAGTAGTGCCTCGCCGGGACAGGGAGTGCCTGGAAACACCATATATTTT. As protein: CASSASPGQGVPGNTIYF.

This clone has just a few counts. The chain combines TRBV30 with TRBJ1-1, with D unclear. This CDR3 has 13 amino acids. V gave up 0 bases and J gave up 4 bases, with 9 bases separating them. Germline V gives CDR1 GTSNPN, CDR2 SVGIG (reference sequence). CDR3 sequence (DNA): TGTGCCTGGAGTGTTTCCGTTAGCACTGAAGCTTTCTTT. Translating gives CAWSVSVSTEAFF.

This chain joins TRBV19 and TRBJ1-2; 8 nucleotides agree with TRBD1. This CDR3 region has 15 residues. Looked up from germline, CDR1 is LNHDA and CDR2 is SQIVND (reference sequence). Unmatched junction bases numbered 10, after V lost 3 bases and J lost 7 bases. DNA of the CDR3: TGTGCCAGTAGTATGGCCACAGGGGGATCTTCTGGCTACACCTTC. Protein sequence: CASSMATGGSSGYTF.

This sequence joins TRBV5-1 and TRBJ1-2; no reliable D call. In germline, CDR1 is SGHRS, CDR2 YFSETQ. The CDR3 is 15 residues long. With 0 bases removed from V and 0 bases from J, the gap between germline ends came to 9 bases. The CDR3 coding sequence is TGCGCCAGCAGCTTGGTAACGAGTACTAACTATGGCTACACCTTC. The encoded protein is CASSLVTSTNYGYTF.

V usage is TRBV19 and J usage is TRBJ2-3; D unclear. CDR1 is LNHDA, CDR2 SQIVND, per germline (reference sequence). V dropped 1 base and J dropped 2 bases, with 7 bases sitting between them. This CDR3 has 14 residues. The chain's CDR3 is CASSIGPFTDTQYF. CDR3 bases: TGTGCCAGTAGTATAGGTCCCTTCACAGATACGCAGTATTTT.

The rearrangement uses TRBV6-5 and TRBJ1-2; a weak D match, TRBD1 (6 bases). Trimming cost V 5 bases and J 8 bases, with 15 bases left between them. From germline, CDR1 is MNHEY and CDR2 SVGAGI. The CDR3 extends over 13 amino acids. CDR3 sequence (DNA): TGTGCCAGCAGTAGAGGGGGGGTGGAAGGCTACACCTTC. This gives the protein CASSRGGVEGYTF.

V gene TRBV11-3 combines with J gene TRBJ2-2; 12 bases line up with TRBD2. This CDR3 is 19 amino acids long. Per the germline V gene, CDR1 is SGHNT and CDR2 is YENEEA. Germline trimming cut 0 bases from V and 4 bases from J; bases unmatched to any gene: 9. CDR3 region: CASSLDPSLAGGPTGELFF. CDR3 coding DNA: TGTGCCAGCAGCTTAGATCCCTCTCTAGCGGGGGGGCCCACCGGGGAGCTGTTTTTT.

The chain recombines TRBV30 with TRBJ2-6; D is possibly TRBD2 (5 bases). The CDR3 consists of 15 residues. V was shortened by 1 base and J by 1 base, with 8 bases between the two germline ends. Germline CDR1 is GTSNPN and CDR2 is SVGIG (reference sequence). The CDR3 here is CAWSEGASGANVLTF. CDR3 DNA sequence: TGTGCCTGGAGTGAGGGAGCATCTGGGGCCAACGTCCTGACTTTC. Filled out from reference TRBV30 and TRBJ2-6, the complete variable domain reads SQTIHQWPATLVQPVGSPLSLECTVEGTSNPNLYWYRQAAGRGLQLLFYSVGIGQISSEVPQNLSASRPQDRQFILSSKKLLLSDSGFYLCAWSEGASGANVLTFGAGSRLTVL.

The V gene is TRBV3-1 (or the pseudogene TRBV3-2), the J gene TRBJ2-2; D is unclear. This CDR3 is 12 amino acids long. Germline V lookup: CDR1 LGHDT, CDR2 YNNKEL (reference sequence). V lost 4 bases, J lost 7 bases, and 7 bases lay in between. The CDR3 region has the DNA TGTGCCAGCAGCCCCCACATCGGGGAGCTGTTTTTT. The encoded protein is CASSPHIGELFF.

Only one count was recorded for this clone. J is TRBJ2-5 and V is TRBV3-1 (or the pseudogene TRBV3-2); 9 nucleotides line up with TRBD2. V gave up 0 bases and J gave up 4 bases; unmatched junction bases: 15. Looked up from germline, CDR1 is LGHDT and CDR2 is YNNKEL (reference sequence). The CDR3 covers 19 residues. This CDR3 reads CASSQDRLAGYIQGETQYF. DNA of the CDR3: TGTGCCAGCAGCCAAGATAGGCTAGCGGGGTACATTCAGGGAGAGACCCAGTACTTC.

V and J are TRBV6-5 and TRBJ1-6; no clear D gene. The CDR3 has 13 residues. Germline lookup yields CDR1 MNHEY and CDR2 SVGAGI. Trimming removed 7 bases from V and 7 bases from J, with 11 bases in between. CDR3 sequence: CASKTTGNSPLHF. The CDR3 nucleotides are TGTGCCAGCAAGACGACCGGGAATTCACCCCTCCACTTT.

J is TRBJ2-6 and V is TRBV5-4; 9 positions agree with TRBD1. The CDR3 runs 16 residues. Germline values: CDR1 SGHNT, CDR2 YYREEE (reference sequence). With 0 bases clipped from V and 2 bases from J, the junction kept 0 bases outside the gene matches. The CDR3 spells CASSLGQGAGANVLTF. CDR3 coding DNA: TGTGCCAGCAGCTTGGGACAGGGGGCTGGGGCCAACGTCCTGACTTTC.

This clone was counted a single time. This chain connects TRBV10-3 to TRBJ2-2, with D possibly being TRBD1 (6 bases). This CDR3 spans 13 amino acids. Germline lookup yields CDR1 ENHRY and CDR2 SYGVKD. Trimming shortened V by 5 bases and J by 4 bases, and 8 bases separated the two germline ends. The CDR3 is CAISLQGTGELFF. In nucleotides, the CDR3 is TGTGCCATCAGTCTACAGGGCACCGGGGAGCTGTTTTTT.

The chain uses TRBV7-2 and TRBJ1-5, with D tentatively TRBD1 (5 bases). V lost 3 bases and J 0 bases, leaving 12 bases between the germline ends. CDR1 is SGHTA and CDR2 is FQGNSA in the germline V gene. This CDR3 has 16 residues. This CDR3 is CASSLRGPYSNQPQHF. For the CDR3, the DNA is TGTGCCAGCAGCTTGAGGGGACCCTATAGCAATCAGCCCCAGCATTTT.

The chain employs TRBV5-8 and TRBJ1-2; no firm D call. Trimming cost V 4 bases and J 8 bases, with 18 bases left between them. The CDR3 spans 14 residues. Germline V gene lookup returns CDR1 SGHTS and CDR2 YDEGEE. The CDR3 sequence is CASSTGERLSGYTF. CDR3 DNA: TGTGCCAGCAGCACGGGAGAAAGACTGTCGGGCTACACCTTC. Variable domain in full (rest from reference TRBV5-8 and TRBJ1-2): EAGVTQSPTHLIKTRGQQATLRCSPISGHTSVYWYQQALGLGLQFLLWYDEGEERNRGNFPPRFSGRQFPNYSSELNVNALELEDSALYLCASSTGERLSGYTFGSGTRLTVV.

This clone was detected once. This rearrangement joins TRBV20-1 to TRBJ1-2; 11 positions match TRBD1. The trim removed 4 bases at V and 12 bases at J, leaving 4 bases unmatched. In germline, CDR1 is DFQATT, CDR2 SNEGSKA (reference sequence). This CDR3 has 11 residues. The CDR3 protein is CSANGQGADTF. The CDR3 DNA is TGCAGTGCTAACGGACAGGGGGCCGACACCTTC.

The rearrangement joins TRBV2 to TRBJ1-4; 8 bases are shared with TRBD1. The CDR3 covers 14 residues. CDR1 is SNHLY and CDR2 is FYNNEI in the germline V gene. Trimming at V came to 3 bases and at J to 8 bases, leaving 5 bases not matched to a gene. The CDR3 DNA reads TGTGCCAGCAGTGATGGACAGGGTTGGGAAAAACTGTTTTTT. Translated, it gives CASSDGQGWEKLFF.

The chain employs TRBV2 and TRBJ2-1, with TRBD2 matching 7 bases. V gave up 7 bases and J gave up 7 bases; unmatched junction bases: 10. Germline V gives CDR1 SNHLY, CDR2 FYNNEI. The CDR3 has 14 amino acids. The CDR3 nucleotides read TGTGCCAGCAAACGGACGGGGGGACTGAATGAGCAGTTCTTC. This encodes CASKRTGGLNEQFF.

The V gene is TRBV10-1, the J gene TRBJ1-3; D gene uncertain. V lost 2 bases and J lost 2, with 16 bases in between. The CDR3 is made up of 17 amino acids. Germline assignment: CDR1 WNHNN and CDR2 SYGVQD (reference sequence). CDR3 sequence (DNA): TGCGCCAGCAGTGAGGTGGAGGGATCGGTCCCTGGAAACACCATATATTTT. It translates to CASSEVEGSVPGNTIYF.

The V call is TRBV9, the J call TRBJ1-6; a possible D gene is TRBD1 (6 bases). V lost 3 bases and J 8 bases, leaving 15 bases between the germline ends. CDR3 length: 15 residues. The germline V gene encodes CDR1 SGDLS and CDR2 YYNGEE. DNA for the CDR3: TGTGCCAGCAGCGAAGCGACAGGAAATCATTCACCCCTCCACTTT. This encodes CASSEATGNHSPLHF.

CDR3 in DNA: TGTGCCAGCAGGGGACAGGGAGGTGGCTACACCTTC. Amino acid sequence: CASRGQGGGYTF. The V call is TRBV6-5, the J call TRBJ1-2; 9 bases agree with TRBD1. Germline lookup yields CDR1 MNHEY and CDR2 SVGAGI. V shed 6 bases and J 7 bases; nucleotides not matched to a gene: 3. The CDR3 spans 12 residues.

The chain is built from TRBV6-2 or TRBV6-3 and TRBJ1-2, with D possibly being TRBD1 (5 bases). Germline V CDR1 and CDR2: MNHEY, SVGEGT. The V end lost 2 bases, the J end lost 5 bases, and 9 bases lay between the germline ends. The CDR3 is made up of 13 amino acids. DNA of the CDR3: TGTGCCAGCAGTTACACCGGGGGATATGGCTACACCTTC. Translation: CASSYTGGYGYTF.

The chain links TRBV5-6 to TRBJ1-2, with 9 bases matching TRBD1. The germline CDR1 and CDR2 sequences are SGHDT and YYEEEE. This CDR3 is 15 amino acids long. With V trimmed by 4 bases and J by 8 bases, 12 bases remained unmatched. The CDR3 protein is CASSTWDRVRSGYTF. As DNA, the CDR3 is TGTGCCAGCAGCACCTGGGACAGGGTTAGAAGCGGCTACACCTTC.

The chain carries TRBV29-1 and TRBJ1-1; TRBD1 agrees at 9 bases. The CDR3 totals 12 residues. Looked up from germline, CDR1 is SQVTM and CDR2 is ANQGSEA. Trimming removed 6 bases from V and 4 bases from J; junction bases left unmatched: 3. As DNA, the CDR3 is TGCAGCGTGGGGACAGGGCGCACTGAAGCTTTCTTT. Translating gives CSVGTGRTEAFF.